One and the same sample provided the 25 T cell receptor beta chains below, sequenced in a study of identical twins. Using its own MiXCR run on the 5' RACE reads, TCRdb lists one record per CDR3 protein. The sample yields hundreds of thousands of distinct CDR3 sequences, about 18% seen once. The same data also went into a second study, on T cells expressing NK-cell markers.

The specimen sequenced was PBMCs. These receptors originate from a woman under 30 in good health.

The chain carries TRBV11-3 and TRBJ2-5; D gene unclear. Trimming stripped 1 base from V and 9 bases from J, with 9 bases between. The CDR3 has 12 amino acids. In germline, CDR1 is SGHNT, CDR2 YENEEA. CDR3 DNA: TGTGCCAGCAGCTTAGCCTCTCCCCCCCAGTACTTC. It translates to CASSLASPPQYF.

This chain joins TRBV20-1 and TRBJ2-3; D unresolved. Germline V CDR1 and CDR2: DFQATT, SNEGSKA (reference sequence). Deletions cut 6 bases from V and 7 bases from J, with 8 bases between. The CDR3 extends over 10 amino acids. CDR3 in DNA: TGCAGTGCCACCCCTCATACGCAGTATTTT. Translation gives CSATPHTQYF.

In this sample, this clonotype turned up once. The J gene is TRBJ2-7, the V gene TRBV7-9; D perhaps matches TRBD1 (5 bases). Germline values: CDR1 SEHNR, CDR2 FQNEAQ (reference sequence). This CDR3 is 13 amino acids long. Trimming stripped 7 bases from V and 5 bases from J, with 15 bases between. The CDR3: CASKGQGLNEQYF. CDR3 coding DNA: TGTGCCAGCAAAGGCCAGGGTTTAAACGAGCAGTACTTC.

This clonotype came up a few times. The chain combines TRBV10-3 with TRBJ2-1; 11 bases are shared with TRBD2. The CDR3 consists of 17 residues. The trim removed 0 bases at V and 4 bases at J, leaving 5 bases unmatched. Germline V lookup: CDR1 ENHRY, CDR2 SYGVKD. The DNA of the CDR3 is TGTGCCATCAGTGAGTCAAAGACTAGCGGGATTTACAATGAGCAGTTCTTC. This codes for CAISESKTSGIYNEQFF.

The genes are TRBV30 and TRBJ2-1, with TRBD1 matching over 8 bases. The CDR3 spans 16 residues. The germline V gene encodes CDR1 GTSNPN and CDR2 SVGIG (reference sequence). V trimming: 3 bases; J trimming: 4 bases; junction bases outside the gene matches: 11. The CDR3 region is CAWSSTGTGVYNEQFF. In DNA, the CDR3 is TGTGCCTGGAGCTCTACCGGGACAGGAGTTTACAATGAGCAGTTCTTC.

Only a few counts were recorded for this clonotype. The CDR3 loop reads CASSLEIFSGQGDEQYF. The CDR3 DNA is TGTGCCAGCAGTTTAGAAATTTTCTCGGGACAGGGGGACGAGCAGTACTTC. The chain joins TRBV12-3 or TRBV12-4 to TRBJ2-7; TRBD1 agrees at 11 bases. V trimming: 1 base; J trimming: 5 bases; junction bases outside the gene matches: 10. This CDR3 spans 17 amino acids.

This clonotype occurred a few times. V is TRBV20-1 and J is TRBJ2-7; perhaps TRBD2 as D (6 bases). The V end was cut by 0 bases, the J end by 3 bases, with 18 bases between. This CDR3 has 16 amino acids. The germline gives CDR1 DFQATT, CDR2 SNEGSKA (reference sequence). The CDR3 nucleotides read TGCAGTGCTAGAGATCCCCGACTCGGGGGAGACTACGAGCAGTACTTC. This sequence encodes CSARDPRLGGDYEQYF.

The rearrangement uses TRBV11-1 and TRBJ2-3; D gene ambiguous. The CDR3 contains 17 residues. V lost 4 bases, J lost 1 base, and 18 bases lay in between. CDR1 and CDR2 (germline): SGHAT, FQDESV (reference sequence). Written as DNA, the CDR3 is TGTGCCAGCAGCTCCAGAGCCAGCCGGAGCCGCACAGATACGCAGTATTTT. This encodes CASSSRASRSRTDTQYF.

This clonotype has a handful of counts. The J gene is TRBJ1-1, the V gene TRBV29-1; 7 positions agree with TRBD1. J lost 0 bases, V lost 7 bases, and 5 bases had no gene match. CDR1 and CDR2 (germline): SQVTM, ANQGSEA. This CDR3 has 13 amino acids. CDR3 DNA: TGCAGCGCCGAGACAGGGATGAACACTGAAGCTTTCTTT. Protein product: CSAETGMNTEAFF.

This clonotype was seen more than once but under ten times. The chain combines TRBV5-1 with TRBJ2-1, with D tentatively TRBD2 (6 bases). The CDR3 runs to 14 residues. Trimming took off 0 bases at V and 9 bases at J, with 13 bases between the two ends. CDR1 is SGHRS and CDR2 is YFSETQ in the germline V gene. The CDR3 sequence is CASSLGGTSPEQFF. The CDR3 region has the DNA TGCGCCAGCAGCTTGGGGGGAACTAGCCCTGAGCAGTTCTTC.

V is TRBV5-5 and J is TRBJ2-5, with 7 bases that match TRBD2. With V trimmed by 0 bases and J by 4 bases, 9 bases remained unmatched. Germline CDR1 and CDR2: SGHKS and YYEKEE (reference sequence). The CDR3 has 16 amino acids. This chain's CDR3 is CASSLAVAERGETQYF. DNA of the CDR3: TGTGCCAGCAGCTTGGCAGTGGCGGAGCGGGGAGAGACCCAGTACTTC.

The V and J genes are TRBV27 and TRBJ2-7, with D possibly being TRBD1 or TRBD2 (5 bases each). The germline V gene has CDR1 MNHEY and CDR2 SMNVEV (reference sequence). Trimming left V 3 bases short and J 0 bases short, with 9 bases between. The length of the CDR3 is 14 residues. This chain's CDR3 is CASSLRGPSYEQYF. CDR3 DNA sequence: TGTGCCAGCAGTTTGAGGGGTCCCTCCTACGAGCAGTACTTC.

This clonotype was detected many times. This rearrangement joins TRBV12-3 or TRBV12-4 to TRBJ1-5; D unresolved. The CDR3 loop spans 14 amino acids. V lost 2 bases and J lost 6, with 11 bases in between. The CDR3 DNA reads as TGTGCCAGCAGTTTATCGCAGTTGGGTCAGCCCCAGCATTTT. Protein: CASSLSQLGQPQHF.

V and J are TRBV20-1 and TRBJ2-5, with TRBD1 as a possible D gene (6 bases). Germline CDR1 DFQATT, CDR2 SNEGSKA (reference sequence). V lost 1 base, J lost 5 bases, and 14 bases lay in between. This CDR3 contains 14 residues. The CDR3 DNA reads TGCAGTGCTAGAGTAGTGGGGGCCGGGGAGACCCAGTACTTC. The encoded protein is CSARVVGAGETQYF.

A few counts support this clonotype. V and J are TRBV5-1 and TRBJ1-2, with D unclear. The germline V gene encodes CDR1 SGHRS and CDR2 YFSETQ. CDR3 length equals 14 residues. The V gene lost 0 bases and the J gene lost 4 bases, with 10 bases spanning the gap. CDR3 sequence (DNA): TGCGCCAGCAGCTTGGAGAAGGCGAGCTATGGCTACACCTTC. Its translation: CASSLEKASYGYTF.

The CDR3, as DNA: TGTGCCAGCAGCTTCCCGGGGATGAGTAATGAGCAGTTCTTC. It translates to CASSFPGMSNEQFF. The genes are TRBV5-6 and TRBJ2-1; tentative D call: TRBD2 (5 bases). The CDR3 loop spans 14 amino acids. Germline-derived CDR1 and CDR2 are SGHDT and YYEEEE. Between the trimmed V and J ends, which lost 2 bases and 7 bases, there was a span of 13 bases.

This clonotype was seen a handful of times. This sequence joins TRBV10-3 and TRBJ2-3, with a possible D match to TRBD2 (5 bases). This CDR3 has 13 amino acids. V was trimmed by 8 bases and J by 5 bases, leaving 14 bases between them. Germline CDR1 is ENHRY and CDR2 is SYGVKD. For the CDR3, the DNA is TGTGCCATCCGCGCGGGCGGTTTAGATACGCAGTATTTT. It yields the protein CAIRAGGLDTQYF.

The chain is built from TRBV4-3 and TRBJ1-3; no definite D call. Between the trimmed V and J ends, which lost 1 base and 1 base, there was a span of 8 bases. The CDR3 covers 15 residues. Germline V gives CDR1 LGHNA, CDR2 YSLEER. Here the CDR3 DNA reads TGCGCCAGCAGCCAAGGCGGGAATTCTGGAAACACCATATATTTT. Translated: CASSQGGNSGNTIYF.

This clonotype was found a few times. This chain links TRBV5-5 with TRBJ2-3, with D unresolved. The V end was cut by 0 bases, the J end by 4 bases, with 6 bases between. Germline loops: CDR1 SGHKS, CDR2 YYEKEE (reference sequence). The CDR3 extends over 13 amino acids. DNA for the CDR3: TGTGCCAGCAGCTTGGCCCCACCAGATACGCAGTATTTT. This codes for CASSLAPPDTQYF.

This sequence joins TRBV4-3 and TRBJ2-6; a possible D gene is TRBD2 (5 bases). V was trimmed by 4 bases and J by 0 bases, leaving 13 bases between them. CDR1 LGHNA and CDR2 YSLEER come from the germline V gene. This CDR3 is 17 amino acids long. The CDR3 is CASSRGLLGSGANVLTF. CDR3 sequence (DNA): TGCGCCAGCAGCCGAGGACTTTTGGGCTCTGGGGCCAACGTCCTGACTTTC.

This clonotype showed up just a few times. V gene TRBV12-3 or TRBV12-4 combines with J gene TRBJ2-2; 8 bases fit TRBD1. The CDR3 covers 16 residues. The V gene end was trimmed by 5 bases and the J gene end by 5 bases; junction bases not matched to a gene: 10. The CDR3 coding sequence is TGTGCCAGCAGTCCGCGACAGGGGATACGGACCGGGGAGCTGTTTTTT. It encodes CASSPRQGIRTGELFF.

This clonotype was counted between two and nine times. The chain uses TRBV18 and TRBJ2-2, with 7 nucleotides matching TRBD2. The length of the CDR3 is 18 residues. V gave up 5 bases and J gave up 0 bases; unmatched junction bases: 12. Germline CDR1 KGHSH, CDR2 LQKENI. The CDR3 here is CASSGSTIAGANTGELFF. Here the CDR3 DNA reads TGTGCCAGCTCAGGCAGTACGATAGCGGGTGCGAACACCGGGGAGCTGTTTTTT.

This clonotype was observed a handful of times. The gene calls are TRBV20-1 and TRBJ1-3, with TRBD1 as a possible D gene (5 bases). CDR1 and CDR2 from the germline V gene are DFQATT and SNEGSKA (reference sequence). This CDR3 is built from 14 residues. V lost 3 bases to trimming and J lost 0 bases, with 9 bases between them. The CDR3 nucleotides are TGCAGTGCTAGGGTGACAGCCTCTGGAAACACCATATATTTT. Protein sequence: CSARVTASGNTIYF.

In its sample, this clonotype was seen a few times. This chain connects TRBV29-1 to TRBJ2-3, with D perhaps matching TRBD1 (6 bases). This CDR3 spans 13 amino acids. Looked up from germline, CDR1 is SQVTM and CDR2 is ANQGSEA. V was trimmed by 5 bases and J by 5 bases, leaving 14 bases between them. Here the CDR3 reads CSVLGGAVDTQYF. CDR3 bases: TGCAGCGTTTTAGGGGGTGCGGTAGATACGCAGTATTTT.

In this sample, this clonotype turned up many times. The rearrangement links TRBV21-1 to TRBJ2-7; the table gives TRBD2 as D, unverified against the DNA. TRBV21-1 is marked as a pseudogene. This CDR3 has 17 residues. In nucleotides, the CDR3 is TGTGCCAGCGGGCCCGATGATAGGAACACAAGTAATTACGAGCAGTACTTC. It is translated as CASGPDDRNTSNYEQYF.